The T cell receptor (beta chain) described here comes from a study of T cell responses to AZD1222 COVID-19 vaccine. TCRdb's copy holds only in-frame clones and misses some; the assay was immunoSEQ multiplex PCR. Of more than 85,000 clones in the sample, 91% were seen once. This clone was recorded only once. This TCR was recovered from an adult in good health. Sample: peripheral blood, taken on day 0 of AZD1222 vaccination.

DNA of the CDR3: TGTGCCAGCAGTTTAAACTCCGGGGGCTACGAGCAGTACTTC. This translates into CASSLNSGGYEQYF. This chain uses TRBV6-5 with TRBJ2-7; TRBD2 is a possible D gene (6 bases). V was cut by 4 bases and J by 3 bases, with 13 bases left in between. The CDR3 is 14 residues long. Looked up from germline, CDR1 is MNHEY and CDR2 is SVGAGI.